This T cell receptor beta chain was recorded in a study of vaccination effects on CD4 cells after COVID-19. Study-level information: A median of 72 days separated the second dose and sampling.

In its sample, this clone was seen once. The antigen is undetermined. The CDR3 covers 15 residues. Germline lookup yields CDR1 LNHDA and CDR2 SQIVND (reference sequence). Trimming pared 5 bases from V and 6 bases from J, leaving 18 bases between. Sequenced by immunoSEQ multiplex PCR; TCRdb stores in-frame clones only, minus some. The data show tens of thousands of clones, roughly 82% seen once. Sequencing followed a ViraFEST assay step that expanded antigen-specific CD4+ T cells with viral peptide pools. Isolation of CD4+ T cells took place after 10 days of culture. Two doses of either BNT162b2 or mRNA-1273 were given to each participant.

Source: CD4+ T cells from PBMCs cultured with HCoV-NL63 spike peptides, taken after COVID-19 vaccination. The V gene is TRBV19, the J gene TRBJ2-3; D possibly corresponds to TRBD2 (5 bases). The clonotype originates from a human donor who received a COVID-19 vaccine. Some clones in this sample may be carry-over from other donors' samples. Written as DNA, the CDR3 is TGTGCCAGTAGTCCCTCCCCCGCGGTAGCGGATACGCAGTATTTT. This encodes CASSPSPAVADTQYF.